The 22 T cell receptor beta chains below come from one sample, sequenced in a study of shared clonotypes between healthy human individuals. Method: immunoSEQ multiplex PCR; TCRdb's copy keeps in-frame clones and lacks some. The sample records some 2.3 million clones, approximately 95% being singletons. Sequencing was done on a sample of naive CD4+ T cells from PBMCs. The subset here: CD45RA+ positively selected. The receptor set was obtained from a man younger than 30 in good health. Some clones in this sample may be carry-over from other donors' samples.

The count of this clone is one. CDR3 loop: CASRTRGTYEQYF. DNA for the CDR3: TGTGCCAGCAGAACTCGGGGCACCTACGAGCAGTACTTC. The chain joins TRBV27 to TRBJ2-7; D could derive from TRBD1 or TRBD2 (5 bases each). The CDR3 has 13 residues. V lost 6 bases and J 2 bases, leaving 11 bases between the germline ends. Germline values: CDR1 MNHEY, CDR2 SMNVEV (reference sequence).

The CDR3 nucleotides are TGTGCCAGCAGCTTAAGGGACAGGTCCTACGAGCAGTACTTC. It translates to CASSLRDRSYEQYF. The genes are TRBV7-2 and TRBJ2-7; 8 nucleotides line up with TRBD1. The J segment lost 1 base and the V segment lost 2 bases, leaving 1 base of the junction unmatched. CDR3 length: 14 amino acids. Germline-derived CDR1 and CDR2 are SGHTA and FQGNSA.

J is TRBJ2-7 and V is TRBV5-4; 7 nucleotides match TRBD1. Germline CDR1 reads SGHNT; CDR2 reads YYREEE (reference sequence). V trimming: 4 bases; J trimming: 3 bases; junction bases outside the gene matches: 7. The CDR3 runs 14 residues. CDR3 amino acids: CASSRDRSYYEQYF. The CDR3 DNA sequence: TGTGCCAGCAGCCGGGACAGAAGTTACTACGAGCAGTACTTC. The full variable domain, its missing parts supplied by reference TRBV5-4 and TRBJ2-7, is ETGVTQSPTHLIKTRGQQVTLRCSSQSGHNTVSWYQQALGQGPQFIFQYYREEENGRGNFPPRFSGLQFPNYSSELNVNALELDDSALYLCASSRDRSYYEQYFGPGTRLTVT.

V and J are TRBV19 and TRBJ2-1; 16 bases line up with TRBD2. CDR1 LNHDA and CDR2 SQIVND come from the germline V gene (reference sequence). V shed 6 bases and J 0 bases; nucleotides not matched to a gene: 5. This CDR3 has 18 amino acids. The CDR3 protein is CASSRGLAGGLSYNEQFF. The DNA for the CDR3 is TGTGCCAGTAGCAGGGGACTAGCGGGAGGGCTCTCCTACAATGAGCAGTTCTTC.

The genes are TRBV4-2 and TRBJ2-6; the match to TRBD1 covers 10 bases. Germline V gene data show CDR1 as LGHNA and CDR2 as YNFKEQ. The CDR3 consists of 18 residues. V lost 1 base, J lost 0 bases, and 3 bases stayed unmatched. The DNA of the CDR3 is TGTGCCAGCAGCCAAGGGGACAGGGGTGGCTCTGGGGCCAACGTCCTGACTTTC. Translated, it gives CASSQGDRGGSGANVLTF.

The count of this clone is one. The CDR3 loop is CASSPRQGRAYEQYF. In DNA, the CDR3 is TGTGCCAGCAGTCCGAGACAGGGTAGAGCCTACGAGCAGTACTTC. The chain links TRBV6-5 to TRBJ2-7, with 7 bases fitting TRBD1. After removal of 5 bases from V and 2 bases from J, the junction contained 9 bases not matched to a gene. CDR1 is MNHEY, CDR2 SVGAGI, per germline. The CDR3 sequence is 15 residues long.

The chain combines TRBV5-4 with TRBJ1-3; D call uncertain. This CDR3 is 16 amino acids long. Per the germline V gene, CDR1 is SGHNT and CDR2 is YYREEE (reference sequence). V was shortened by 0 bases and J by 4 bases, with 14 bases between the two germline ends. The chain's CDR3 is CASSLGGGGLGNTIYF. The CDR3 region has the DNA TGTGCCAGCAGCTTGGGCGGAGGAGGGCTCGGAAACACCATATATTTT.

The J gene is TRBJ2-7, the V gene TRBV5-1, with D maybe TRBD2 (5 bases). Germline V lookup: CDR1 SGHRS, CDR2 YFSETQ. V shed 0 bases and J shed 3 bases, with 16 bases lying between them. There are 16 residues in the CDR3. CDR3 region: CASSLDPSPSVYEQYF. As DNA, the CDR3 is TGCGCCAGCAGCTTGGACCCTAGCCCCTCGGTCTACGAGCAGTACTTC.

The V and J genes are TRBV30 and TRBJ2-3; 10 bases match TRBD2. V lost 3 bases, J lost 1 base, and 4 bases stayed unmatched. This CDR3 spans 15 amino acids. The germline gives CDR1 GTSNPN, CDR2 SVGIG (reference sequence). DNA of the CDR3: TGTGCCTGGAGCGGGACTAGCGTAGGCACAGATACGCAGTATTTT. Translating gives CAWSGTSVGTDTQYF.

This chain joins TRBV15 and TRBJ1-2; D gene uncertain. Germline assignment: CDR1 LNHNV and CDR2 YYDKDF (reference sequence). The CDR3 has 15 amino acids. Trimming pared 0 bases from V and 8 bases from J, leaving 16 bases between. The DNA for the CDR3 is TGTGCCACCAGCAGAGAGACCGGGGTCCGAGAAGGCTACACCTTC. Translation: CATSRETGVREGYTF.

This chain connects TRBV9 to TRBJ2-3; maybe TRBD2 (6 bases). The CDR3 spans 15 residues. The V gene lost 0 bases and the J gene lost 0 bases, with 8 bases spanning the gap. Germline V gives CDR1 SGDLS, CDR2 YYNGEE. The CDR3 here is CASSVGTTSTDTQYF. DNA for the CDR3: TGTGCCAGCAGCGTAGGGACTACGAGCACAGATACGCAGTATTTT.

V usage is TRBV5-4 and J usage is TRBJ2-4, with 9 bases aligning to TRBD2. With V trimmed by 3 bases and J by 2 bases, 9 bases remained unmatched. CDR3 length: 17 amino acids. CDR1 and CDR2 from the germline V gene are SGHNT and YYREEE (reference sequence). For the CDR3, the DNA is TGTGCCAGCAGCTCATTTAGCGGGAGCGGGACCAAAAACATTCAGTACTTC. It encodes CASSSFSGSGTKNIQYF.

J is TRBJ1-4 and V is TRBV29-1; perhaps TRBD1 as D (6 bases). The germline V gene encodes CDR1 SQVTM and CDR2 ANQGSEA. The CDR3 extends over 13 amino acids. V was shortened by 4 bases and J by 8 bases, with 14 bases between the two germline ends. CDR3 residues: CSVGSGHPEKLFF. CDR3 DNA: TGCAGCGTTGGGTCGGGACACCCCGAAAAACTGTTTTTT.

The chain employs TRBV21-1 and TRBJ1-1; TRBD1 is the table's D call, not checked against the DNA. TRBV21-1 is a pseudogene locus. The CDR3 runs 19 residues. Written as DNA, the CDR3 is TGTGCCAGCAGCAAAGGTCTAAGGGACAGGCGGTTGTTTGGCACTGAAGCTTTCTTT. This sequence encodes CASSKGLRDRRLFGTEAFF.

On this clone: This sample also contains other DNA sequences that code for the same CDR3. The chain's CDR3 is CASSLGPGRNQPQHF. CDR3 in DNA: TGTGCCAGCAGCTTAGGGCCGGGACGGAATCAGCCCCAGCATTTT. The chain employs TRBV7-2 and TRBJ1-5; possible D gene TRBD1, 5 bases. Germline V lookup: CDR1 SGHTA, CDR2 FQGNSA. Trimming left V 1 base short and J 4 bases short, with 11 bases between. The CDR3 is 15 residues long.

V is TRBV10-1 and J is TRBJ2-1; possibly TRBD2 for D (5 bases). Germline V CDR1 and CDR2: WNHNN, SYGVQD (reference sequence). The CDR3 has 15 residues. The V and J ends lost 2 bases and 5 bases respectively, with 13 bases between them. The CDR3, as DNA: TGCGCCAGCAGTGAGGGGCCTAGCCGCCACAATGAGCAGTTCTTC. Translation: CASSEGPSRHNEQFF.

This CDR3 is CASSLGGQPNEKLFF. The CDR3 DNA follows: TGCGCCAGCAGCTTGGGGGGACAGCCTAATGAAAAACTGTTTTTT. V is TRBV5-1 and J is TRBJ1-4; 7 bases match TRBD1. The CDR3 spans 15 residues. J lost 3 bases, V lost 0 bases, and 2 bases had no gene match. CDR1 SGHRS and CDR2 YFSETQ come from the germline V gene.

The chain recombines TRBV6-5 with TRBJ2-7; 9 bases fit TRBD2. CDR3 length: 14 amino acids. Germline V gives CDR1 MNHEY, CDR2 SVGAGI. V dropped 4 bases and J dropped 5; count of bases not matched to a gene: 6. Here the CDR3 DNA reads TGTGCCAGCAGTTGGAGCGGGAGGAGTAACGAGCAGTACTTC. Protein sequence: CASSWSGRSNEQYF.

V usage is TRBV5-4 and J usage is TRBJ2-2; TRBD2 agrees at 9 bases. The CDR3 sequence is 19 residues long. Germline loops: CDR1 SGHNT, CDR2 YYREEE (reference sequence). J was trimmed by 5 bases and V by 4 bases; bases with no gene match: 18. CDR3 residues: CASSPRASGTSSRTGELFF. The CDR3 bases are TGTGCCAGCAGCCCCCGGGCTAGCGGGACCTCGTCTCGGACCGGGGAGCTGTTTTTT.

The rearrangement uses TRBV19 and TRBJ1-1; 7 nucleotides line up with TRBD1. Germline CDR1 is LNHDA and CDR2 is SQIVND (reference sequence). The CDR3 loop spans 15 amino acids. The V gene end was trimmed by 2 bases and the J gene end by 1 base; junction bases not matched to a gene: 4. This CDR3 reads CASSIYGTENTEAFF. For the CDR3, the DNA is TGTGCCAGTAGTATATATGGGACAGAGAACACTGAAGCTTTCTTT. Based on the CDR3 plus reference TRBV19 and TRBJ1-1, the full variable domain is DGGITQSPKYLFRKEGQNVTLSCEQNLNHDAMYWYRQDPGQGLRLIYYSQIVNDFQKGDIAEGYSVSREKKESFPLTVTSAQKNPTAFYLCASSIYGTENTEAFFGQGTRLTVV.

This chain uses TRBV14 with TRBJ2-7, with 8 bases fitting TRBD2. The trim removed 3 bases at V and 0 bases at J, leaving 7 bases unmatched. The germline gives CDR1 SGHDN, CDR2 FVKESK. The CDR3 consists of 16 residues. The DNA for the CDR3 is TGTGCCAGCAGCCAGGCTCGGGGGGGTAGCTCCTACGAGCAGTACTTC. Translating it yields CASSQARGGSSYEQYF.

The V and J genes are TRBV7-3 and TRBJ2-7, with D possibly being TRBD1 (7 bases). V was pared by 4 bases and J by 5 bases, with 12 bases between. The CDR3 is 13 residues long. Per the germline V gene, CDR1 is SGHTA and CDR2 is FQGTGA. The CDR3 DNA follows: TGTGCCAGCAGCTCAGGGGGGCTCGACGAGCAGTACTTC. Protein: CASSSGGLDEQYF.